This entry features one TCR beta chain sequence. The data were taken from a study of blood T cell repertoires in COVID-19. Study-level information: PBMCs, B-cell-depleted T cells, or T cells provided the cDNA or gDNA that made up the material.

In the original workflow: Estimation of nucleated cell counts relied on the amplification of reference gene primers. The protocol was immunoSEQ multiplex PCR, while the TCRdb copy is restricted to in-frame clones and leaves out a portion. V and J calls and clone size are those listed in that table; D and trimming were worked out from the DNA. The data show about 88,000 clones, with 90% seen just once and 1.5% to 2% held by the top ten. Sequenced material: peripheral blood. The receptor was derived from a man aged 55-75 years with acute or convalescent COVID-19.

The CDR3 spells CASSRPKTSGNTGELFF. DNA for the CDR3: TGTGCCAGCAGCCGACCAAAGACTAGCGGGAACACCGGGGAGCTGTTTTTT. The chain joins TRBV11-3 to TRBJ2-2, with 9 bases that match TRBD2. Germline assignment: CDR1 SGHNT and CDR2 YENEEA. The CDR3 is 17 residues long. V dropped 5 bases and J dropped 1; count of bases not matched to a gene: 8.